This T cell receptor beta chain was observed in a study of T cell responses to AZD1222 COVID-19 vaccine. Measured with immunoSEQ multiplex PCR; TCRdb has only the in-frame clones, and not every one. Of 130,000 or so clones detected, 75% to 95% appear once; the ten largest clones hold more than 3.5%. This clone has just one count. Its antigen is unidentified. General study results and limits: The donor group comprised mostly white British people and more females; the analysis possibly underestimated clonal diversity. Vaccine-associated CD4 TCRs ranged over spike, dominating at 160-218 and 743-854. Samples come after the peak T cell response, not at day 14. AZD1222 recipients seropositive at baseline numbered only five or six.

There are 13 residues in the CDR3. CDR1 and CDR2 from the germline V gene are MNHEY and SVGEGT. The V end lost 5 bases, the J end lost 4 bases, and 8 bases lay between the germline ends. V gene TRBV6-2 or TRBV6-3 combines with J gene TRBJ2-2; no clear D. Source: peripheral blood, taken 28 days after the second dose of the MenACWY control vaccine. This clonotype was obtained from an adult who received the MenACWY meningococcal vaccine as a control. The CDR3 reads CASSAGPTGELFF. CDR3 sequence (DNA): TGTGCCAGCAGTGCAGGCCCCACCGGGGAGCTGTTTTTT.